This entry lists 29 T cell receptor beta chains sequenced from one sample in a study of CD8+ T cells in alopecia areata. RNA, once extracted, was reverse transcribed into cDNA for use as the sequencing template. Sequenced by immunoSEQ multiplex PCR; TCRdb stores in-frame clones only, minus some. This sample has 150,000 or so clones, with roughly 66% found just once. The sample was CD8+ T cells sorted from blood, taken at week 0. Receptors were obtained from a human donor with alopecia areata.

The rearrangement uses TRBV25-1 and TRBJ1-3, with D possibly TRBD1 on 5 matching bases. Germline assignment: CDR1 MGHDK and CDR2 SYGVNS. CDR3 length: 14 residues. V shed 2 bases and J shed 0 bases, with 5 bases lying between them. The CDR3 bases are TGTGCCAGCAGTGAACAGGGCTCTGGAAACACCATATATTTT. The encoded protein is CASSEQGSGNTIYF.

As regards this clone: Other nucleotide sequences from this sample produce the same CDR3. V gene TRBV27 combines with J gene TRBJ1-2; a possible D gene is TRBD1 (6 bases). CDR1 is MNHEY and CDR2 is SMNVEV in the germline V gene (reference sequence). Trimming cost V 5 bases and J 6 bases, with 10 bases left between them. The CDR3 is made up of 12 amino acids. The CDR3, as DNA: TGTGCCAGCAGTGGGGGGGGGCATGGCTACACCTTC. It encodes CASSGGGHGYTF.

This clone has more than one count but fewer than ten. The chain carries TRBV29-1 and TRBJ2-1; TRBD1 agrees at 7 bases. The J segment lost 9 bases and the V segment lost 2 bases, leaving 1 base of the junction unmatched. Germline CDR1 and CDR2: SQVTM and ANQGSEA. The CDR3 spans 11 residues. DNA for the CDR3: TGCAGCGTTGAATACAGGGGTGAGCAGTTCTTC. Translation gives CSVEYRGEQFF.

With respect to this clone: At one boundary the junction diverges from the germline segment, which might be a read error. The chain uses TRBV30 and TRBJ1-6; no clear D. There are 15 residues in the CDR3. Germline lookup yields CDR1 GTSNPN and CDR2 SVGIG (reference sequence). DNA for the CDR3: TGCGCTATAACTACCGGCTGGGAAAGCGGTTCACCCCTCCACTTT. Its protein product is CAITTGWESGSPLHF.

This clone was picked up a small number of times. The chain links TRBV10-3 to TRBJ2-7; 8 bases align to TRBD2. Trimming at V came to 6 bases and at J to 3 bases, leaving 10 bases not matched to a gene. Germline-derived CDR1 and CDR2 are ENHRY and SYGVKD. The CDR3 is made up of 15 amino acids. The DNA of the CDR3 is TGTGCCATCAGGGATTCCGGGACTAGTGTCTACGAGCAGTACTTC. Translated, it gives CAIRDSGTSVYEQYF.

This sequence joins TRBV13 and TRBJ2-7; D is unresolved. V was clipped by 0 bases and J by 2 bases, with 5 bases between them. This CDR3 comprises 13 residues. Germline assignment: CDR1 PRHDT and CDR2 FYEKMQ (reference sequence). Here the CDR3 reads CASSLGSAYEQYF. The CDR3 DNA is TGTGCCAGCAGCTTAGGCTCAGCCTACGAGCAGTACTTC.

The chain links TRBV30 to TRBJ1-1; no clear D gene. Germline lookup yields CDR1 GTSNPN and CDR2 SVGIG (reference sequence). V gave up 5 bases and J gave up 0 bases, with 7 bases separating them. The length of the CDR3 is 12 residues. The CDR3 region is CAWGPLNTEAFF. The CDR3, as DNA: TGTGCCTGGGGTCCTTTGAACACTGAAGCTTTCTTT.

V and J are TRBV5-6 and TRBJ1-1; D remains ambiguous. Germline CDR1 is SGHDT and CDR2 is YYEEEE. CDR3 size: 13 residues. Trimming removed 0 bases from V and 3 bases from J, with 6 bases in between. In DNA form, the CDR3 reads TGTGCCAGCAGCTTGGAGGAGGACACTGAAGCTTTCTTT. Protein product: CASSLEEDTEAFF.

As to this clone: A junction boundary mismatches the germline segment, possibly from a read error. This chain joins TRBV5-6 and TRBJ2-1, with TRBD1 matching 7 bases. The CDR3 consists of 17 residues. The V gene's germline CDR1 is SGHDT and CDR2 YYEEEE. CDR3 region: CAGSYPTGAGSYNEQFF. CDR3 sequence (DNA): TGTGCCGGCAGCTACCCTACAGGGGCAGGATCCTACAATGAGCAGTTCTTC.

This chain links TRBV6-6 with TRBJ1-1; 8 nucleotides align to TRBD1. Trimming cost V 2 bases and J 10 bases; bases outside gene matches: 12. Germline CDR1 and CDR2: MNHNY and SVGAGI (reference sequence). This CDR3 region has 15 residues. The DNA for the CDR3 is TGTGCCAGCAGTTACCCTCCACCCGACAGGGGTCGAGCTTTCTTT. Protein sequence: CASSYPPPDRGRAFF.

The rearrangement uses TRBV9 and TRBJ1-1; D gene ambiguous. V was pared by 0 bases and J by 4 bases, with 13 bases between. CDR3 length equals 15 residues. Germline assignment: CDR1 SGDLS and CDR2 YYNGEE. Here the CDR3 DNA reads TGTGCCAGCAGCGTAGGGGTGGGAGGAGGCACTGAAGCTTTCTTT. It is translated as CASSVGVGGGTEAFF.

The V call is TRBV30, the J call TRBJ1-2; weak D call: TRBD1 (5 bases). Per the germline V gene, CDR1 is GTSNPN and CDR2 is SVGIG (reference sequence). Trimming removed 6 bases from V and 5 bases from J, with 19 bases in between. This CDR3 contains 14 residues. This CDR3 reads CACLIRDHPYGYTF. The CDR3 DNA follows: TGTGCCTGCCTGATCCGGGACCACCCTTATGGCTACACCTTC.

The V gene is TRBV19, the J gene TRBJ2-7, with a weak D call TRBD2 (7 bases). The germline V and J ends were trimmed by 4 bases and 0 bases, with 10 bases remaining between them. CDR1 is LNHDA and CDR2 is SQIVND in the germline V gene (reference sequence). The CDR3 spans 14 residues. CDR3 bases: TGTGCCAGTAGTACGGGGGGCCACTCCTACGAGCAGTACTTC. Translated: CASSTGGHSYEQYF.

The V and J genes are TRBV13 and TRBJ2-1, with 8 bases fitting TRBD2. The CDR3 length is 15 residues. Per germline, CDR1 PRHDT and CDR2 FYEKMQ (reference sequence). With 2 bases clipped from V and 6 bases from J, the junction kept 6 bases outside the gene matches. The CDR3 DNA reads as TGTGCCAGCAGCTTATGGGCGGGGGGCGGCAATGAGCAGTTCTTC. Translating it yields CASSLWAGGGNEQFF.

This chain uses TRBV7-6 with TRBJ2-5, with TRBD1 as a possible D gene (5 bases). The CDR3 spans 15 residues. Per germline, CDR1 SGHVS and CDR2 FNYEAQ. V lost 1 base and J 5 bases, leaving 14 bases between the germline ends. The chain's CDR3 is CASSLVGAGSETQYF. In DNA, the CDR3 is TGTGCCAGCAGCTTAGTAGGGGCCGGATCGGAGACCCAGTACTTC.

V and J are TRBV18 and TRBJ2-5; the D is unclear. The CDR3 contains 13 residues. V was cut by 0 bases and J by 4 bases, with 6 bases left in between. CDR1 and CDR2 from the germline V gene are KGHSH and LQKENI. The DNA of the CDR3 is TGTGCCAGCTCACCACCTATTGGAGAGACCCAGTACTTC. It yields the protein CASSPPIGETQYF. Drawing the rest from reference TRBV18 and TRBJ2-5, the complete variable domain is NAGVMQNPRHLVRRRGQEARLRCSPMKGHSHVYWYRQLPEEGLKFMVYLQKENIIDESGMPKERFSAEFPKEGPSILRIQQVVRGDSAAYFCASSPPIGETQYFGPGTRLLVL.

V is TRBV4-1 and J is TRBJ2-7, with D possibly matching TRBD2 (5 bases). CDR3 size: 16 residues. Germline loops: CDR1 MGHRA, CDR2 YSYEKL. V lost 1 base and J 1 base, leaving 14 bases between the germline ends. CDR3 in amino acids: CASSQAAAGLSYEQYF. In DNA, the CDR3 is TGCGCCAGCAGCCAAGCAGCCGCGGGCCTTTCCTACGAGCAGTACTTC.

The chain recombines TRBV7-9 with TRBJ1-2; the D gene is possibly TRBD1 (6 bases). Trimming took 1 base from V and 2 from J, leaving 14 bases between them. CDR3 length equals 16 residues. CDR1 and CDR2 from the germline V gene are SEHNR and FQNEAQ (reference sequence). Here the CDR3 DNA reads TGTGCCAGCAGCTTAGGGGACACAGAACGAAACTATGGCTACACCTTC. Amino acids: CASSLGDTERNYGYTF.

The chain uses TRBV2 and TRBJ1-1; D not resolved. The CDR3 runs 11 residues. CDR1 and CDR2 from the germline V gene are SNHLY and FYNNEI. V was pared by 8 bases and J by 2 bases, with 6 bases between. The CDR3 here is CASLTNTEAFF. The CDR3 DNA follows: TGTGCCAGCCTCACAAACACTGAAGCTTTCTTT.

V usage is TRBV15 and J usage is TRBJ2-3; 7 nucleotides match TRBD2. Germline CDR1 reads LNHNV; CDR2 reads YYDKDF (reference sequence). With V trimmed by 1 base and J by 5 bases, 9 bases remained unmatched. The CDR3 is 16 residues long. The CDR3 region is CATSRVRAGLVDTQYF. In DNA form, the CDR3 reads TGTGCCACCAGCAGAGTAAGAGCGGGGCTGGTAGATACGCAGTATTTT.

The rearrangement joins TRBV6-1 to TRBJ1-1; D unresolved. Germline values: CDR1 MNHNS, CDR2 SASEGT. The CDR3 covers 14 residues. V shed 5 bases and J shed 1 base, with 11 bases lying between them. The chain's CDR3 is CASSKIASNTEAFF. The CDR3 bases are TGTGCCAGCAGTAAGATAGCCTCGAACACTGAAGCTTTCTTT.

V is TRBV6-5 and J is TRBJ2-2; tentative D call: TRBD1 (5 bases). Germline V gene sequence: CDR1 MNHEY, CDR2 SVGAGI. V lost 9 bases, J lost 1 base, and 12 bases lay in between. The CDR3 runs 14 residues. The CDR3 DNA sequence: TGTGCCAGGTCCGGGCAGGGGAACACCGGGGAGCTGTTTTTT. It yields the protein CARSGQGNTGELFF.

The sample holds a few counts of this clone. The chain joins TRBV13 to TRBJ1-2, with a weak D call TRBD1 (6 bases). Germline loops: CDR1 PRHDT, CDR2 FYEKMQ (reference sequence). CDR3 length: 15 residues. Trimming stripped 7 bases from V and 4 bases from J, with 19 bases between. CDR3 in amino acids: CASNYPSGQSYGYTF. The CDR3, as DNA: TGTGCCAGCAACTACCCATCAGGACAGAGCTATGGCTACACCTTC.

CDR3 protein: CASSGVGNSPLHF. The DNA for the CDR3 is TGTGCCAGCAGTGGAGTAGGGAATTCACCCCTCCACTTT. The chain joins TRBV25-1 to TRBJ1-6; D is ambiguous. The CDR3 has 13 amino acids. Between the trimmed V and J ends, which lost 4 bases and 7 bases, there was a span of 8 bases. The germline CDR1 and CDR2 sequences are MGHDK and SYGVNS.

The chain carries TRBV4-1 and TRBJ2-7, with D maybe TRBD1 (6 bases). Germline CDR1 reads MGHRA; CDR2 reads YSYEKL. This CDR3 has 13 amino acids. The ends were cut back, 5 bases at V and 5 bases at J, with 13 bases in the middle. CDR3 sequence (DNA): TGCGCCAGCAGCTCTCGACAGGACCACGAGCAGTACTTC. Translating it yields CASSSRQDHEQYF.

The rearrangement uses TRBV4-1 and TRBJ1-6; tentatively, D is TRBD1 (6 bases). CDR3 length equals 18 residues. The V end lost 1 base, the J end lost 0 bases, and 13 bases lay between the germline ends. The V gene's germline CDR1 is MGHRA and CDR2 YSYEKL. The CDR3 sequence: CASSQGWGRSSYNSPLHF. For the CDR3, the DNA is TGCGCCAGCAGCCAAGGGTGGGGGCGAAGCTCCTATAATTCACCCCTCCACTTT.

The chain joins TRBV27 to TRBJ1-2; 7 bases are a match to TRBD1. Trimming cost V 0 bases and J 4 bases; bases outside gene matches: 5. Germline V CDR1 and CDR2: MNHEY, SMNVEV (reference sequence). This CDR3 contains 15 residues. CDR3 DNA sequence: TGTGCCAGCAGTTTATCGGGGGACAGCTTCTATGGCTACACCTTC. This sequence encodes CASSLSGDSFYGYTF.

The chain has TRBV5-1 and TRBJ2-1; D not resolved. V gave up 4 bases and J gave up 5 bases, with 7 bases separating them. The CDR3 is 12 amino acids. Per germline, CDR1 SGHRS and CDR2 YFSETQ. CDR3 sequence (DNA): TGCGCCAGCAGCCCCGAGAACAATGAGCAGTTCTTC. This sequence encodes CASSPENNEQFF.

The chain couples TRBV2 to TRBJ1-2; no clear D gene. This CDR3 spans 15 amino acids. Trimming cost V 0 bases and J 8 bases, with 16 bases left between them. CDR1 SNHLY and CDR2 FYNNEI come from the germline V gene. Here the CDR3 reads CASSEAGMAGRGYTF. DNA for the CDR3: TGTGCCAGCAGTGAAGCGGGGATGGCAGGACGAGGCTACACCTTC.